The 24 T cell receptor beta chains listed next were all sequenced from one sample in a study of T cells after yellow fever vaccination. TCRdb fed the 5' RACE reads into MiXCR, producing one record per CDR3 protein. The data hold about 160,000 distinct CDR3 sequences, with approximately 6.7% observed a single time. The material sequenced was CD4+ T cells sorted from PBMCs, taken roughly 5 days after the first yellow fever vaccination. These receptors all come from a young man who received the YFV17D yellow fever vaccine.

In this sample, this clonotype turned up many times. The chain carries TRBV10-3 and TRBJ2-7, with 8 bases fitting TRBD2. Unmatched junction bases numbered 8, after V lost 6 bases and J lost 1 base. Looked up from germline, CDR1 is ENHRY and CDR2 is SYGVKD. The CDR3 runs to 15 residues. The CDR3 nucleotides are TGTGCCATCAGCCCGGGACTAGGGGGATCCTACGAGCAGTACGTC. It is translated as CAISPGLGGSYEQYV.

This clonotype was picked up many times. The rearrangement joins TRBV7-2 to TRBJ2-1, with D perhaps matching TRBD1 (5 bases). V was pared by 1 base and J by 2 bases, with 6 bases between. Germline-derived CDR1 and CDR2 are SGHTA and FQGNSA. The CDR3 spans 14 residues. The CDR3 nucleotides read TGTGCCAGCAGCTTAGGACAGACCTACAATGAGCAGTTCTTC. The encoded protein is CASSLGQTYNEQFF.

This clonotype occurred many times. The chain is built from TRBV7-3 and TRBJ2-3, with 8 bases aligning to TRBD1. This CDR3 contains 16 residues. With V trimmed by 0 bases and J by 0 bases, 2 bases remained unmatched. Germline V CDR1 and CDR2: SGHTA, FQGTGA. The CDR3 sequence is CASSLTGQVSTDTQYF. DNA of the CDR3: TGTGCCAGCAGCTTAACGGGACAGGTTAGCACAGATACGCAGTATTTT.

V and J are TRBV27 and TRBJ2-7; weak D call: TRBD2 (7 bases). Germline CDR1 and CDR2: MNHEY and SMNVEV (reference sequence). The ends were cut back, 5 bases at V and 6 bases at J, with 20 bases in the middle. The CDR3 consists of 15 residues. CDR3 DNA: TGTGCCAGCAGTCGGAGGGGGGGCCTAGGGGGCGAGCAGTACTTC. Protein: CASSRRGGLGGEQYF.

The chain carries TRBV19 and TRBJ2-1, with D tentatively TRBD1 or TRBD2 (5 bases each). CDR3 size: 15 residues. With 3 bases removed from V and 7 bases from J, the gap between germline ends came to 16 bases. CDR1 and CDR2 (germline): LNHDA, SQIVND (reference sequence). The CDR3 region has the DNA TGTGCCAGTAGTATTGGTGGGACGCTAAGGAATGAGCAGTTCTTC. Translated: CASSIGGTLRNEQFF.

This clonotype was seen at least ten times. The gene calls are TRBV12-3 or TRBV12-4 and TRBJ1-5, with D tentatively TRBD1 (5 bases). V was pared by 6 bases and J by 10 bases, with 19 bases between. The CDR3 loop spans 14 amino acids. The CDR3 loop is CASSPRAGPSPQHF. The DNA for the CDR3 is TGTGCCAGCAGCCCGAGGGCAGGGCCATCTCCCCAGCATTTT.

A few counts support this clonotype. V gene TRBV7-2 combines with J gene TRBJ2-1, with D perhaps matching TRBD1 (6 bases). Trimming shortened V by 3 bases and J by 15 bases, and 21 bases separated the two germline ends. CDR3 length: 14 amino acids. Per germline, CDR1 SGHTA and CDR2 FQGNSA. The CDR3 sequence: CASSLGAAGRVGFF. As DNA, the CDR3 is TGTGCCAGCAGCTTGGGGGCCGCGGGTCGGGTTGGGTTCTTC.

This clonotype was observed at least ten times. The V call is TRBV4-2, the J call TRBJ1-5, with 9 bases aligning to TRBD1. The CDR3 extends over 17 amino acids. J lost 0 bases, V lost 1 base, and 4 bases had no gene match. Germline V lookup: CDR1 LGHNA, CDR2 YNFKEQ. CDR3 in amino acids: CASSQGDRAYSNQPQHF. In nucleotides, the CDR3 is TGTGCCAGCAGCCAAGGGGACAGGGCTTATAGCAATCAGCCCCAGCATTTT.

This clonotype was seen repeatedly, ten times or more. The chain links TRBV20-1 to TRBJ1-3; D perhaps matches TRBD1 (6 bases). The germline V gene encodes CDR1 DFQATT and CDR2 SNEGSKA (reference sequence). This CDR3 comprises 15 residues. V lost 5 bases to trimming and J lost 0 bases, with 14 bases between them. CDR3 sequence (DNA): TGCAGTGCTGACAATAGGGGACACTCTGGAAACACCATATATTTT. Amino acid sequence: CSADNRGHSGNTIYF.

This clonotype was recorded many times. The chain has TRBV7-2 and TRBJ2-7; TRBD1 matches 7 bases. The V gene's germline CDR1 is SGHTA and CDR2 FQGNSA. Losses at the gene ends were 5 bases for V and 3 bases for J; bases not matched to a gene: 10. The CDR3 spans 15 residues. The CDR3, as DNA: TGTGCCAGCAGCCTGGACCGGACAGGTGGCTACGAGCAGTACTTC. Protein product: CASSLDRTGGYEQYF.

The rearrangement uses TRBV5-1 and TRBJ2-1; D perhaps matches TRBD1 (6 bases). In germline, CDR1 is SGHRS, CDR2 YFSETQ. Trimming left V 7 bases short and J 6 bases short, with 17 bases between. The CDR3 length is 14 residues. The CDR3 nucleotides read TGCGCCAGCCGGGTTGGGGGCGTTGGCAATGAGCAGTTCTTC. Translation: CASRVGGVGNEQFF.

This clonotype has at least ten counts. J is TRBJ1-5 and V is TRBV6-2 or TRBV6-3; TRBD1 aligns across 10 bases. The germline V gene encodes CDR1 MNHEY and CDR2 SVGEGT. Trimming removed 7 bases from V and 5 bases from J; junction bases left unmatched: 5. This CDR3 contains 14 residues. The DNA for the CDR3 is TGTGCCAGCACCAGAGGGACAGGGGATCAGCCCCAGCATTTT. Translation gives CASTRGTGDQPQHF.

This clonotype has more than one count but fewer than ten. The chain links TRBV14 to TRBJ1-1; 9 bases line up with TRBD1. This CDR3 comprises 15 residues. Per germline, CDR1 SGHDN and CDR2 FVKESK. Unmatched junction bases numbered 5, after V lost 2 bases and J lost 4 bases. The CDR3 DNA reads as TGTGCCAGCAGCCAAAGGACAGGGGTAACCACTGAAGCTTTCTTT. This sequence encodes CASSQRTGVTTEAFF.

The chain combines TRBV24-1 with TRBJ2-3; 7 nucleotides align to TRBD1. The germline gives CDR1 KGHDR, CDR2 SFDVKD. The length of the CDR3 is 13 residues. Trimming at V came to 9 bases and at J to 0 bases, leaving 2 bases not matched to a gene. CDR3 region: CATEGQSTDTQYF. The CDR3 nucleotides read TGTGCCACCGAGGGACAGAGCACAGATACGCAGTATTTT.

This clonotype was detected ten times or more. V gene TRBV7-2 combines with J gene TRBJ1-5; 7 bases fit TRBD1. This CDR3 is 14 amino acids long. CDR1 SGHTA and CDR2 FQGNSA come from the germline V gene. V was pared by 0 bases and J by 14 bases, with 10 bases of the junction left unmatched. The CDR3 loop is CASSLALVTGTEHF. The CDR3 region has the DNA TGTGCCAGCAGCTTAGCGCTCGTAACCGGGACAGAGCATTTT.

This clonotype was counted at least ten times. The chain has TRBV4-1 and TRBJ2-6; a possible D gene is TRBD1 (5 bases). The CDR3 is made up of 22 amino acids. The germline V gene has CDR1 MGHRA and CDR2 YSYEKL. The V end was cut by 0 bases, the J end by 2 bases, with 26 bases between. CDR3 protein: CASSQDSGVWGRARPGANVLTF. The CDR3 DNA reads as TGCGCCAGCAGCCAAGATAGTGGAGTTTGGGGCAGGGCTAGACCTGGGGCCAACGTCCTGACTTTC.

In this sample, this clonotype turned up many times. The chain has TRBV7-3 and TRBJ2-5; possible D gene TRBD2, 6 bases. Germline assignment: CDR1 SGHTA and CDR2 FQGTGA. Deletions cut 1 base from V and 5 bases from J, with 17 bases between. CDR3 length equals 16 residues. CDR3 amino acids: CASSLNGNLGRETQYF. In DNA form, the CDR3 reads TGTGCCAGCAGCTTAAACGGGAATCTAGGGAGGGAGACCCAGTACTTC.

This clonotype was detected many times. The chain links TRBV7-2 to TRBJ2-1, with D maybe TRBD2 (5 bases). In germline, CDR1 is SGHTA, CDR2 FQGNSA. V lost 5 bases to trimming and J lost 8 bases, with 10 bases between them. The CDR3 is 12 amino acids. The CDR3 here is CASSQLGYEQFF. In DNA form, the CDR3 reads TGTGCCAGCAGCCAACTAGGGTATGAGCAGTTCTTC.

This clonotype has only a few counts. CDR3 DNA: TGTGCCAGCAGCCCCCAGCGGTGGGACACCATATATTTT. Protein product: CASSPQRWDTIYF. The chain uses TRBV7-3 and TRBJ1-3, with D unresolved. This CDR3 has 13 residues. V lost 5 bases and J lost 8, with 13 bases in between. CDR1 and CDR2 from the germline V gene are SGHTA and FQGTGA.

The chain combines TRBV2 with TRBJ2-7; 7 bases fit TRBD1. V dropped 2 bases and J dropped 5; count of bases not matched to a gene: 6. Germline loops: CDR1 SNHLY, CDR2 FYNNEI. There are 14 residues in the CDR3. The CDR3 is CASSEQGVLNEQYF. CDR3 nucleotide sequence: TGTGCCAGCAGTGAACAGGGGGTTTTGAACGAGCAGTACTTC.

For the CDR3, the DNA is TGCAGTGCTAGAGCTGGGGGGAGCTCTGGGGCCAACGTCCTGACTTTC. Its protein product is CSARAGGSSGANVLTF. J is TRBJ2-6 and V is TRBV20-1; D is perhaps TRBD2 (6 bases). Trimming stripped 1 base from V and 0 bases from J, with 10 bases between. Germline CDR1 is DFQATT and CDR2 is SNEGSKA (reference sequence). This CDR3 has 16 amino acids.

This clonotype was detected many times. The chain is built from TRBV4-1 and TRBJ1-1; 8 bases agree with TRBD1. The V segment lost 4 bases and the J segment 5 bases; nucleotides outside the gene matches: 12. CDR1 and CDR2 from the germline V gene are MGHRA and YSYEKL. The CDR3 length is 16 residues. The CDR3 sequence: CASSRFRTGFGTEAFF. In DNA, the CDR3 is TGCGCCAGCAGCCGATTTAGGACAGGGTTTGGGACTGAAGCTTTCTTT.

Only a few counts were recorded for this clonotype. The chain joins TRBV12-3 or TRBV12-4 to TRBJ1-5, with 8 nucleotides matching TRBD1. The CDR3 totals 19 residues. J gave up 5 bases and V 4 bases, and 19 bases lay outside the gene matches. The CDR3 spells CASSSSRDRPNRRYQPQHF. The DNA of the CDR3 is TGTGCCAGCAGTTCGTCAAGGGACAGGCCCAACAGGCGCTATCAGCCCCAGCATTTT.

This clonotype has a handful of counts. The V gene is TRBV5-1, the J gene TRBJ1-6; D gene ambiguous. The CDR3 covers 16 residues. Trimming removed 0 bases at V and 6 bases at J, with 13 bases between. The germline gives CDR1 SGHRS, CDR2 YFSETQ. CDR3 amino acids: CASSLDGEPINSPLHF. DNA for the CDR3: TGCGCCAGCAGCTTGGACGGGGAACCAATTAATTCACCCCTCCACTTT.